This TCR beta chain was sequenced during a study of identical twins. General observations from the study: Model-predicted out-of-frame TCR alpha sharing fell below observed values in monozygotic twins.

Remarks on this clonotype: Its antigen is as yet unknown.

The ends were cut back, 3 bases at V and 0 bases at J, with 10 bases in the middle. This CDR3 contains 14 residues. Germline CDR1 DFQATT, CDR2 SNEGSKA (reference sequence). TCRdb reprocessed the 5' RACE reads with MiXCR, giving one entry per CDR3 protein. Seen here are about 220,000 distinct CDR3 sequences, 6.5% observed once, and the top ten hold approximately 15%. This same sample was also taken into another study, of T cells expressing NK-cell markers. That study reports: Sorted CD3+CD56+NKG2C+, CD3+CD56+NKG2C- and CD3+CD56-NKG2C+ T cells supplied TCR beta repertoires. The CD3+CD56-NKG2C+ fraction of several donors was also led by these clonotypes.

The sequencing sample was made of CD8+ T cells sorted from blood. This chain joins TRBV20-1 and TRBJ2-3; no reliable D call. The receptor was isolated from a woman aged 18-35 years in good health. The CDR3 nucleotides read TGCAGTGCTAGTAAGGAAGGTAGCACAGATACGCAGTATTTT. Residues: CSASKEGSTDTQYF.